A selection of T cell receptor beta chains follows, all from one sample in a study of identical twins. TCRdb passed the 5' RACE reads through MiXCR, listing each CDR3 protein once. The sample lists under 300,000 distinct CDR3 sequences, roughly 13% occurring once. The source material was memory (CD45RO+) T cells sorted from blood. These receptors were taken from a woman aged 18-30 years in good health. Each CDR3 is given with its conserved first and last residue. Each record gives: V gene, D gene, clone size, J gene, CDR3 protein, CDR3 DNA. A D gene is named only where the DNA matches it firmly. For some rows the clone size is stated as once, few or many, or as a class when expanded; others skip it.

v_gene: TRBV29-1; d_gene: NA; abundance: many; j_gene: TRBJ1-3; CDR3aa: CSVGLWGSSGNTIYF; CDR3nt: TGCAGCGTTGGTCTATGGGGTAGCTCTGGAAACACCATATATTTT
v_gene: TRBV29-1; d_gene: NA; abundance: many; j_gene: TRBJ2-5; CDR3aa: CSESFRTETQYF; CDR3nt: TGCAGCGAGTCATTTCGGACGGAGACCCAGTACTTC
v_gene: TRBV4-1; d_gene: NA; abundance: NA; j_gene: TRBJ2-3; CDR3aa: CASSLNLGQFTSDTQYF; CDR3nt: TGCGCCAGCAGCCTCAACCTCGGACAGTTTACCTCAGATACGCAGTATTTT
v_gene: TRBV6-1; d_gene: TRBD2; abundance: NA; j_gene: TRBJ2-3; CDR3aa: CASRPGTSGGDTQYF; CDR3nt: TGTGCCAGCAGACCCGGGACTAGCGGGGGGGATACGCAGTATTTT
v_gene: TRBV11-2; d_gene: TRBD2; abundance: NA; j_gene: TRBJ2-5; CDR3aa: CASSLIAGLETQYF; CDR3nt: TGTGCCAGCAGCTTGATAGCGGGTCTAGAGACCCAGTACTTC
v_gene: TRBV14; d_gene: NA; abundance: NA; j_gene: TRBJ1-2; CDR3aa: CASSQESSIRYGYTF; CDR3nt: TGTGCCAGCAGCCAAGAATCGAGTATACGCTATGGCTACACCTTC
v_gene: TRBV7-6; d_gene: NA; abundance: few; j_gene: TRBJ2-1; CDR3aa: CASSSLISYNEQFF; CDR3nt: TGTGCCAGCAGCTCATTAATATCCTACAATGAGCAGTTCTTC
v_gene: TRBV5-1; d_gene: NA; abundance: few; j_gene: TRBJ1-4; CDR3aa: CASSRATEGSGEKLFF; CDR3nt: TGCGCCAGCAGCCGGGCAACAGAAGGGAGTGGGGAAAAACTGTTTTTT
v_gene: TRBV28; d_gene: NA; abundance: once; j_gene: TRBJ2-1; CDR3aa: CASSFFGHPARGQFF; CDR3nt: TGTGCCAGCAGTTTTTTCGGACACCCAGCCCGTGGGCAGTTCTTC
v_gene: TRBV9; d_gene: NA; abundance: many; j_gene: TRBJ1-2; CDR3aa: CASSDTENYGYTF; CDR3nt: TGTGCCAGCAGCGATACAGAAAACTATGGCTACACCTTC
v_gene: TRBV6-6; d_gene: TRBD1; abundance: few; j_gene: TRBJ1-2; CDR3aa: CASSGQGSSAYTF; CDR3nt: TGTGCCAGCAGCGGACAGGGGAGTTCTGCCTACACCTTC
v_gene: TRBV7-2; d_gene: NA; abundance: many; j_gene: TRBJ2-5; CDR3aa: CASSQDRQRINHF; CDR3nt: TGTGCCAGCAGCCAGGACCGGCAGAGGATTAACCACTTC
v_gene: TRBV10-3; d_gene: NA; abundance: NA; j_gene: TRBJ1-3; CDR3aa: CAISANRLGPDSGNTIYF; CDR3nt: TGTGCCATCAGTGCCAACCGCCTGGGACCGGACTCTGGAAACACCATATATTTT
v_gene: TRBV2; d_gene: TRBD2; abundance: few; j_gene: TRBJ2-1; CDR3aa: CASSEDGGSSYNEQFF; CDR3nt: TGTGCCAGCAGTGAGGACGGGGGGAGCTCCTACAATGAGCAGTTCTTC
v_gene: TRBV20-1; d_gene: TRBD2; abundance: few; j_gene: TRBJ2-7; CDR3aa: CSARALAAYGEQYF; CDR3nt: TGCAGTGCTAGAGCGCTAGCGGCCTACGGAGAGCAGTACTTC
v_gene: TRBV5-5; d_gene: TRBD1; abundance: few; j_gene: TRBJ1-1; CDR3aa: CASSPEGARTEAFF; CDR3nt: TGTGCCAGCAGCCCCGAGGGGGCGCGCACTGAAGCTTTCTTT
v_gene: TRBV12-3/TRBV12-4; d_gene: NA; abundance: NA; j_gene: TRBJ1-1; CDR3aa: CASSPSRGYTEAFF; CDR3nt: TGTGCCAGCAGTCCGTCGCGGGGCTACACTGAAGCTTTCTTT
v_gene: TRBV2; d_gene: NA; abundance: few; j_gene: TRBJ2-3; CDR3aa: CASDDTVTFTDTQYF; CDR3nt: TGTGCCAGTGACGACACTGTCACCTTCACAGATACGCAGTATTTT
v_gene: TRBV12-3/TRBV12-4; d_gene: NA; abundance: NA; j_gene: TRBJ1-2; CDR3aa: CASSPQSYGYTF; CDR3nt: TGTGCCAGCAGCCCGCAGAGCTATGGCTACACCTTC
v_gene: TRBV7-2; d_gene: TRBD1; abundance: NA; j_gene: TRBJ1-5; CDR3aa: CASSPWTGRNQPQHF; CDR3nt: TGTGCCAGCAGCCCTTGGACAGGAAGGAATCAGCCCCAGCATTTT
v_gene: TRBV5-1; d_gene: TRBD1; abundance: many; j_gene: TRBJ1-1; CDR3aa: CASSLGTGGSAFF; CDR3nt: TGCGCCAGCAGCCTTGGGACAGGGGGTTCAGCTTTCTTT
v_gene: TRBV4-1; d_gene: TRBD2; abundance: NA; j_gene: TRBJ2-1; CDR3aa: CASSQGILRAGSSDNEQFF; CDR3nt: TGCGCCAGCAGCCAAGGAATTTTGAGAGCGGGATCCTCGGACAATGAGCAGTTCTTC
v_gene: TRBV20-1; d_gene: NA; abundance: NA; j_gene: TRBJ1-2; CDR3aa: CLYKGLYGYTF; CDR3nt: TGCCTGTATAAGGGTCTCTATGGCTACACCTTC
v_gene: TRBV9; d_gene: TRBD2; abundance: NA; j_gene: TRBJ2-1; CDR3aa: CASSVLGGSYNEQFF; CDR3nt: TGTGCCAGCAGCGTATTGGGCGGGAGCTACAATGAGCAGTTCTTC
v_gene: TRBV11-3; d_gene: NA; abundance: few; j_gene: TRBJ1-1; CDR3aa: CASSLWGGNTEAFF; CDR3nt: TGTGCCAGCAGCTTATGGGGAGGGAACACTGAAGCTTTCTTT
v_gene: TRBV12-3/TRBV12-4; d_gene: TRBD2; abundance: many; j_gene: TRBJ2-1; CDR3aa: CASSAGPSGPWEQFF; CDR3nt: TGTGCCAGCAGCGCGGGGCCTAGCGGGCCCTGGGAGCAGTTCTTC
v_gene: TRBV7-9; d_gene: NA; abundance: few; j_gene: TRBJ1-2; CDR3aa: CASSLGGGNGYTF; CDR3nt: TGTGCCAGCAGCTTAGGGGGCGGGAATGGCTACACCTTC
v_gene: TRBV27; d_gene: NA; abundance: NA; j_gene: TRBJ2-1; CDR3aa: CASTVRGDRSYNEQFF; CDR3nt: TGTGCCAGCACCGTCAGAGGGGACCGCTCCTACAATGAGCAGTTCTTC
v_gene: TRBV29-1; d_gene: TRBD2; abundance: NA; j_gene: TRBJ2-5; CDR3aa: CSAWTSGSTETQYF; CDR3nt: TGCAGCGCCTGGACTAGCGGGAGCACAGAGACCCAGTACTTC
v_gene: TRBV7-2; d_gene: NA; abundance: NA; j_gene: TRBJ1-1; CDR3aa: CASSPRGSANTEAFF; CDR3nt: TGTGCCAGCAGCCCGCGTGGCAGTGCGAACACTGAAGCTTTCTTT
v_gene: TRBV4-3; d_gene: NA; abundance: many; j_gene: TRBJ2-1; CDR3aa: CASSQDFAITGLSYNEQFF; CDR3nt: TGCGCCAGCAGCCAAGATTTCGCCATAACGGGACTCTCCTACAATGAGCAGTTCTTC
v_gene: TRBV19; d_gene: TRBD1; abundance: NA; j_gene: TRBJ1-5; CDR3aa: CASSQGQWVGQPQHF; CDR3nt: TGTGCCAGTAGTCAGGGACAGTGGGTCGGTCAGCCCCAGCATTTT
v_gene: TRBV12-3/TRBV12-4; d_gene: NA; abundance: NA; j_gene: TRBJ1-6; CDR3aa: CASSSTGYNSPLHF; CDR3nt: TGTGCCAGCAGTTCCACAGGTTATAATTCACCCCTCCACTTT
v_gene: TRBV20-1; d_gene: TRBD2; abundance: NA; j_gene: TRBJ2-1; CDR3aa: CSARDPGTSRHNEQFF; CDR3nt: TGCAGTGCTAGAGACCCCGGGACTAGCAGACACAATGAGCAGTTCTTC
v_gene: TRBV6-1; d_gene: TRBD2; abundance: few; j_gene: TRBJ2-2; CDR3aa: CASSQTSGGIANTGELFF; CDR3nt: TGTGCCAGCAGCCAGACTAGCGGGGGAATCGCGAACACCGGGGAGCTGTTTTTT
v_gene: TRBV6-2/TRBV6-3; d_gene: NA; abundance: few; j_gene: TRBJ2-7; CDR3aa: CASSYADSEQYF; CDR3nt: TGTGCCAGCAGTTACGCCGACAGCGAGCAGTACTTC
v_gene: TRBV12-3/TRBV12-4; d_gene: NA; abundance: NA; j_gene: TRBJ2-1; CDR3aa: CASVADKYNEQFF; CDR3nt: TGTGCCAGCGTAGCTGATAAGTACAATGAGCAGTTCTTC
v_gene: TRBV7-9; d_gene: NA; abundance: few; j_gene: TRBJ1-6; CDR3aa: CASSSSSARPLHF; CDR3nt: TGTGCCAGCAGCTCCTCCAGCGCCCGACCCCTCCACTTT
v_gene: TRBV7-3; d_gene: TRBD2; abundance: few; j_gene: TRBJ2-2; CDR3aa: CASSSRSGGPRGTGELFF; CDR3nt: TGTGCCAGCAGCTCCCGGAGCGGGGGACCCCGCGGCACCGGGGAGCTGTTTTTT
v_gene: TRBV9; d_gene: NA; abundance: NA; j_gene: TRBJ2-1; CDR3aa: CASSAGISLDREQFF; CDR3nt: TGTGCCAGCAGCGCCGGTATATCCCTGGACCGTGAGCAGTTCTTC
v_gene: TRBV7-9; d_gene: NA; abundance: few; j_gene: TRBJ1-1; CDR3aa: CASSLGWGENTEAFF; CDR3nt: TGTGCCAGCAGCTTAGGTTGGGGGGAGAACACTGAAGCTTTCTTT
v_gene: TRBV27; d_gene: NA; abundance: few; j_gene: TRBJ2-6; CDR3aa: CASSFNLANVLTF; CDR3nt: TGTGCCAGCAGTTTTAACCTAGCCAACGTCCTGACTTTC
v_gene: TRBV20-1; d_gene: TRBD2; abundance: NA; j_gene: TRBJ2-1; CDR3aa: CSARVGLVPSEQFF; CDR3nt: TGCAGTGCTAGAGTAGGACTAGTTCCCAGTGAGCAGTTCTTC
v_gene: TRBV12-3/TRBV12-4; d_gene: TRBD1; abundance: many; j_gene: TRBJ2-5; CDR3aa: CASSWDRTSPQYF; CDR3nt: TGTGCCAGCAGTTGGGACAGGACCTCTCCCCAGTACTTC
v_gene: TRBV3-1; d_gene: TRBD2; abundance: NA; j_gene: TRBJ2-3; CDR3aa: CACSQDTSGTDTQYF; CDR3nt: TGTGCCTGCAGCCAAGATACTAGCGGCACAGATACGCAGTATTTT
v_gene: TRBV11-2; d_gene: NA; abundance: few; j_gene: TRBJ2-7; CDR3aa: CASSSDGQTYEQYF; CDR3nt: TGTGCCAGCAGCTCGGATGGACAGACCTACGAGCAGTACTTC
v_gene: TRBV3-1; d_gene: NA; abundance: many; j_gene: TRBJ2-1; CDR3aa: CASSQDLWVDLGNEQFF; CDR3nt: TGTGCCAGCAGCCAAGATCTCTGGGTAGATTTGGGCAATGAGCAGTTCTTC
v_gene: TRBV5-1; d_gene: NA; abundance: NA; j_gene: TRBJ2-7; CDR3aa: CASSLADSGVNEQYF; CDR3nt: TGCGCCAGCAGCTTGGCCGATAGTGGGGTCAACGAGCAGTACTTC
v_gene: TRBV6-2/TRBV6-3; d_gene: NA; abundance: few; j_gene: TRBJ1-2; CDR3aa: CASAPGSGNYGYTF; CDR3nt: TGTGCCAGCGCGCCAGGGAGTGGAAACTATGGCTACACCTTC
v_gene: TRBV7-2; d_gene: NA; abundance: NA; j_gene: TRBJ2-3; CDR3aa: CASSSLRSTDTQYF; CDR3nt: TGTGCCAGCAGCTCTCTCCGGTCCACAGATACGCAGTATTTT
v_gene: TRBV29-1; d_gene: NA; abundance: few; j_gene: TRBJ2-5; CDR3aa: CSVEALGGGGKTQYF; CDR3nt: TGCAGCGTTGAAGCGTTGGGGGGGGGCGGGAAGACCCAGTACTTC
v_gene: TRBV6-5; d_gene: TRBD2; abundance: NA; j_gene: TRBJ2-1; CDR3aa: CASSYGGGGYNEQFF; CDR3nt: TGTGCCAGCAGTTATGGCGGGGGGGGTTACAATGAGCAGTTCTTC
v_gene: TRBV2; d_gene: NA; abundance: NA; j_gene: TRBJ1-1; CDR3aa: CASKLQVSSEAFF; CDR3nt: TGTGCCAGCAAGTTACAGGTGTCGTCTGAAGCTTTCTTT